This TCR beta chain emerged from a study of blood T cell repertoires in COVID-19. This table comes from immunoSEQ multiplex PCR, and its TCRdb copy is limited to in-frame clones, with some not included. The sample has roughly 130,000 clones; over 75% are singletons. V was cut by 2 bases and J by 5 bases, with 21 bases left in between. The CDR3 runs 17 residues. From germline, CDR1 is GTSNPN and CDR2 SVGIG (reference sequence). Material for sequencing was peripheral blood. This receptor was identified in a woman in her fifties or sixties with acute or convalescent COVID-19. The V gene is TRBV30, the J gene TRBJ1-4; possible D gene TRBD1, 6 bases. In DNA, the CDR3 is TGTGCCTGGAGTCAGAGGGGGAGTTTGTATCGGAATGAAAAACTGTTTTTT. Protein product: CAWSQRGSLYRNEKLFF.